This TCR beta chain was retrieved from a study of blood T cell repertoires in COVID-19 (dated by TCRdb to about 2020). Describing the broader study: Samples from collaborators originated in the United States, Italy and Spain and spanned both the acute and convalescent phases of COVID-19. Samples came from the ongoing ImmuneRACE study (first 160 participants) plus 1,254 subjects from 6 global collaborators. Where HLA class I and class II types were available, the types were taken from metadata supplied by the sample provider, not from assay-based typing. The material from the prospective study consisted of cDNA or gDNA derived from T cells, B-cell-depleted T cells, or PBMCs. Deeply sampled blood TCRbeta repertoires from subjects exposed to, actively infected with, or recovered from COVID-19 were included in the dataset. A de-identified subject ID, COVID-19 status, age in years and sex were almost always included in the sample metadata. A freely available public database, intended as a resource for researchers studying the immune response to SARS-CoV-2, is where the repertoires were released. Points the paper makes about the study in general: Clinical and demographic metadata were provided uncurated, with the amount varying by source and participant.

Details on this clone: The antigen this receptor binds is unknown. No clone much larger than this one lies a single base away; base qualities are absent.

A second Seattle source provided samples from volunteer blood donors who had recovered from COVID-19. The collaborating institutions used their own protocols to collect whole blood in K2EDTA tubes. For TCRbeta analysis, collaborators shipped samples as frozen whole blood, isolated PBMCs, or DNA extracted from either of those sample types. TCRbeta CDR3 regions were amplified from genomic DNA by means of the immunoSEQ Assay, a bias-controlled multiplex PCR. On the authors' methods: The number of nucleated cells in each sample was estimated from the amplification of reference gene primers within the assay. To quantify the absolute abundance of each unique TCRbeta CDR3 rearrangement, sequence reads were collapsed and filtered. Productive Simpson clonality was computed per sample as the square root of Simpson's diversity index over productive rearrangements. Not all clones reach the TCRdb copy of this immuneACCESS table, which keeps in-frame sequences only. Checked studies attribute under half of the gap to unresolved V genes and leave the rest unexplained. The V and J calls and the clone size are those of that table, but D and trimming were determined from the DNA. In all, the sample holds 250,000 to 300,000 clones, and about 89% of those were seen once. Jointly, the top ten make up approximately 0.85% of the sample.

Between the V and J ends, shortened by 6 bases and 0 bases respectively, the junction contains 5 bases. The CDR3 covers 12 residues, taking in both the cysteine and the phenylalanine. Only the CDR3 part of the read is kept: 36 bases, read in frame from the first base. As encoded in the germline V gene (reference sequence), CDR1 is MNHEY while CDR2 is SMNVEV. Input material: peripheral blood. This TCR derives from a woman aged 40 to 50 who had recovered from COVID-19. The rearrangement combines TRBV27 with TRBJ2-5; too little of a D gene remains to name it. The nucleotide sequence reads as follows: TGTGCCAGCAGCCGGGACCAAGAGACCCAGTACTTC. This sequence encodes CASSRDQETQYF.